The present TCR beta chain was sequenced within a study of CXCR3-negative and CXCR3-positive naive CD8 T cells. Naive CD8+ T cells showed a CD45RO-CCR7+CD27+CD95- phenotype. In preparing the TRB cDNA libraries, 5' RACE with UMI labels was used. Following a re-call of the 5' RACE reads, TCRdb has one entry per CDR3 protein and lacks DNA. This table lists more than 45,000 distinct CDR3 sequences. Germline CDR1 reads MNHNY; CDR2 reads SVGAGI (reference sequence). This CDR3 is built from 15 residues. The clonotype originates from a human donor in good health. Some clones in this sample may be carry-over from other donors' samples. The specimen was naive CXCR3- CD8+ T cells from blood. Subset described: CD45RO-CCR7+CD27+CD95- naive CD8+ T cells lacking CXCR3 (TNR3-). The chain links TRBV6-6 to TRBJ2-6. CDR3 protein: CASSWVDSGANVLTF.